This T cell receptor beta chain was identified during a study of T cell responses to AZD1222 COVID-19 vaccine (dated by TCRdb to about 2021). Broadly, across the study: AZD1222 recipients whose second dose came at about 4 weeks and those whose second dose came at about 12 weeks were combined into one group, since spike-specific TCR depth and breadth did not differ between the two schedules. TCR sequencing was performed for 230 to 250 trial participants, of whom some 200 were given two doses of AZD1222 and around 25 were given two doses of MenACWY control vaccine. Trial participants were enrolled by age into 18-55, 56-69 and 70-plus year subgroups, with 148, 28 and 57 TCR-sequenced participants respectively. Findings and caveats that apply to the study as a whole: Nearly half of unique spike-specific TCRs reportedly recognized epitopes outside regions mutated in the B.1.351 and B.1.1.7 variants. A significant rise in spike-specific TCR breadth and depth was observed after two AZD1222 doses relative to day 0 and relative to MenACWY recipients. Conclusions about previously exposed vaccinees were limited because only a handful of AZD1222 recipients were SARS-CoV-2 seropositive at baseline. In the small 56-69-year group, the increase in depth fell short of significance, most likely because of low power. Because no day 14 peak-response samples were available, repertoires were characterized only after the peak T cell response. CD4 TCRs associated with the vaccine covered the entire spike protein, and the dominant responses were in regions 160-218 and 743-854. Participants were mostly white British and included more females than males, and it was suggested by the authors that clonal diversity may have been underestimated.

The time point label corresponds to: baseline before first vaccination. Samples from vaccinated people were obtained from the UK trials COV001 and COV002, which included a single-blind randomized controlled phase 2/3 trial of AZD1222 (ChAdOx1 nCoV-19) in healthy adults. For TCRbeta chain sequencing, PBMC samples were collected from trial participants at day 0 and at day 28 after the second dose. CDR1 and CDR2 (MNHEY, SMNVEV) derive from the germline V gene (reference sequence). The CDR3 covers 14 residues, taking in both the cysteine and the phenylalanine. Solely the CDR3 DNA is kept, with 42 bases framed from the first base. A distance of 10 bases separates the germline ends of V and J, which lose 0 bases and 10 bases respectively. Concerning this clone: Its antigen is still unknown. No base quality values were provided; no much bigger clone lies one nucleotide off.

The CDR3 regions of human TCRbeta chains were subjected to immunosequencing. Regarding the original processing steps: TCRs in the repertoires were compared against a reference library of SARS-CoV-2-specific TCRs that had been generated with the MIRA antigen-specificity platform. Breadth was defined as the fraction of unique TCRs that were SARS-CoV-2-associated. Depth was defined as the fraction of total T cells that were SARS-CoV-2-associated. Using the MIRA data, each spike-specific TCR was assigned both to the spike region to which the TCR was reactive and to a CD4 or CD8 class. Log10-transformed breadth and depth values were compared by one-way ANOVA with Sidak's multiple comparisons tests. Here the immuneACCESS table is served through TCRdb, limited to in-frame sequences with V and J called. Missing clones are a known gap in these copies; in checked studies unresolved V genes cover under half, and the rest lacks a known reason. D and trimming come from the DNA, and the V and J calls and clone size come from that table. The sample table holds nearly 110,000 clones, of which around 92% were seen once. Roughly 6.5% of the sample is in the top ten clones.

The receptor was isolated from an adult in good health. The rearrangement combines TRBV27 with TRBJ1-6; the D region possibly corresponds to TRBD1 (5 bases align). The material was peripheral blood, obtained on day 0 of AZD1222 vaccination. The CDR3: CASSLSGDGSPLHF. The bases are TGTGCCAGCAGTTTATCTGGGGACGGGTCACCCCTCCACTTT.